A single sample is the source of the 11 T cell receptor beta chains below, sequenced in a study of blood T cell repertoires in COVID-19. The assay was immunoSEQ multiplex PCR, and TCRdb's table has in-frame clones only and misses some. Among about 97,000 clones listed, 84% were seen once. Specimen: peripheral blood. Receptors originate from a human donor in a cohort sampled during active COVID-19.

The chain uses TRBV4-1 and TRBJ2-3; the D gene is possibly TRBD2 (7 bases). CDR1 is MGHRA, CDR2 YSYEKL, per germline. Between the trimmed V and J ends, which lost 0 bases and 2 bases, there was a span of 12 bases. The CDR3 spans 16 residues. The CDR3 reads CASSQDEGGYTDTQYF. Here the CDR3 DNA reads TGCGCCAGCAGCCAAGATGAGGGGGGGTACACAGATACGCAGTATTTT.

This chain links TRBV30 with TRBJ1-1, with D tentatively TRBD1 (6 bases). Trimming took 0 bases from V and 4 from J, leaving 15 bases between them. Germline V CDR1 and CDR2: GTSNPN, SVGIG (reference sequence). The CDR3 has 15 amino acids. The CDR3 DNA follows: TGTGCCTGGAGTGTATTGGGCAGGGGAGCCACTGAAGCTTTCTTT. It encodes CAWSVLGRGATEAFF.

The CDR3 region has the DNA TGCGCCAGCAGCGCGGGACTAGCGGGGGTAGAGACCCAGTACTTC. As protein: CASSAGLAGVETQYF. The chain links TRBV5-1 to TRBJ2-5, with 14 bases fitting TRBD2. Losses at the gene ends were 4 bases for V and 4 bases for J; bases not matched to a gene: 3. CDR1 and CDR2 from the germline V gene are SGHRS and YFSETQ. CDR3 length: 15 amino acids.

The chain links TRBV9 to TRBJ2-2; a weak D match, TRBD2 (6 bases). Trimming removed 1 base from V and 7 bases from J, with 14 bases in between. The CDR3 runs to 15 residues. The V gene's germline CDR1 is SGDLS and CDR2 YYNGEE. CDR3 in DNA: TGTGCCAGCAGCGTAAGCGGAGGGCGGAACGGGGAGCTGTTTTTT. As protein: CASSVSGGRNGELFF.

The V and J genes are TRBV28 and TRBJ1-5, with TRBD1 matching 7 bases. The germline gives CDR1 MDHEN, CDR2 SYDVKM. The CDR3 has 15 amino acids. The V gene end was trimmed by 2 bases and the J gene end by 4 bases; junction bases not matched to a gene: 5. CDR3 sequence: CASSLPNRGNQPQHF. Here the CDR3 DNA reads TGTGCCAGCAGTTTACCCAACAGGGGTAATCAGCCCCAGCATTTT. Filled out from reference TRBV28 and TRBJ1-5, the complete variable domain reads DVKVTQSSRYLVKRTGEKVFLECVQDMDHENMFWYRQDPGLGLRLIYFSYDVKMKEKGDIPEGYSVSREKKERFSLILESASTNQTSMYLCASSLPNRGNQPQHFGDGTRLSIL.

The chain uses TRBV6-1 and TRBJ2-7, with D perhaps TRBD1 (6 bases). Germline values: CDR1 MNHNS, CDR2 SASEGT. V shed 2 bases and J shed 4 bases, with 15 bases lying between them. The CDR3 is 15 residues long. CDR3 sequence: CASSEQVMGAYEQYF. Written as DNA, the CDR3 is TGTGCCAGCAGTGAACAGGTTATGGGGGCGTACGAGCAGTACTTC.

This chain links TRBV5-4 with TRBJ2-5, with 8 bases identical to TRBD1. The CDR3 is made up of 15 amino acids. V trimming: 0 bases; J trimming: 3 bases; junction bases outside the gene matches: 4. Germline-derived CDR1 and CDR2 are SGHNT and YYREEE (reference sequence). CDR3 loop: CASSLDRGVEETQYF. The CDR3 region has the DNA TGTGCCAGCAGCTTGGACAGGGGGGTAGAAGAGACCCAGTACTTC.

This clone occurred once. V gene TRBV2 combines with J gene TRBJ1-3, with 7 positions matching TRBD1. In germline, CDR1 is SNHLY, CDR2 FYNNEI. The CDR3 loop spans 14 amino acids. The trim removed 6 bases at V and 2 bases at J, leaving 4 bases unmatched. This CDR3 is CASRRQGTGNTIYF. The CDR3 nucleotides are TGTGCCAGCAGGCGACAGGGAACTGGAAACACCATATATTTT.

The CDR3 is CASSTNSGGDTGELFF. In DNA form, the CDR3 reads TGTGCCAGCTCAACGAATTCAGGGGGAGACACCGGGGAGCTGTTTTTT. The rearrangement joins TRBV18 to TRBJ2-2, with 7 bases aligning to TRBD1. Per germline, CDR1 KGHSH and CDR2 LQKENI. V was clipped by 5 bases and J by 3 bases; unmatched bases: 9. This CDR3 region has 16 residues.

This clone was counted a single time. V and J are TRBV15 and TRBJ2-7; D perhaps matches TRBD1 (6 bases). V shed 1 base and J shed 3 bases, with 10 bases lying between them. The CDR3 extends over 14 amino acids. In germline, CDR1 is LNHNV, CDR2 YYDKDF (reference sequence). The CDR3 region has the DNA TGTGCCACCAGCAGAGCTGGACAGCACTACGAGCAGTACTTC. This codes for CATSRAGQHYEQYF.

The chain carries TRBV11-3 and TRBJ2-2; 8 bases line up with TRBD2. Per germline, CDR1 SGHNT and CDR2 YENEEA. The trim removed 8 bases at V and 6 bases at J, leaving 5 bases unmatched. The CDR3 length is 13 residues. CDR3 sequence: CASGTRNPGELFF. CDR3 nucleotides: TGTGCCAGCGGGACTAGAAATCCCGGGGAGCTGTTTTTT.